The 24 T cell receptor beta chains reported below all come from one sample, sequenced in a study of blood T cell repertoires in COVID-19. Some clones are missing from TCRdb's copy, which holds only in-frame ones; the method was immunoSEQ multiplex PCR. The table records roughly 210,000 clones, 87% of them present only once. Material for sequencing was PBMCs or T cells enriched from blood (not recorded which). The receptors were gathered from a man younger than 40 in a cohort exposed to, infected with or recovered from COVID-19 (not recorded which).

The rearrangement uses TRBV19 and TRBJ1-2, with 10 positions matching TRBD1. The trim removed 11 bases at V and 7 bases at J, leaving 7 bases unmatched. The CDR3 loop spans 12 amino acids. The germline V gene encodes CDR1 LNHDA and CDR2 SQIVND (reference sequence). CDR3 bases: TGTGCCGCCCAGGGGACAGGGGTTGGCTACACCTTC. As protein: CAAQGTGVGYTF.

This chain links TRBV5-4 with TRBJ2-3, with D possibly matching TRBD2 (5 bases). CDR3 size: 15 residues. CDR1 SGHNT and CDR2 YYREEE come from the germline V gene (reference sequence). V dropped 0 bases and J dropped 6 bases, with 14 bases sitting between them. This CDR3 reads CASSLGGPMGDTQYF. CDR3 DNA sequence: TGTGCCAGCAGCTTGGGCGGGCCTATGGGGGATACGCAGTATTTT.

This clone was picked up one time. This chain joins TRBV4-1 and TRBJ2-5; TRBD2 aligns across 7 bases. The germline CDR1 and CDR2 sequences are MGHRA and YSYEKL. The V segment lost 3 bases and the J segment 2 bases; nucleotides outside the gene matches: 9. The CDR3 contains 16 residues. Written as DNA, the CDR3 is TGCGCCAGCAGCCATAGGCCTAGCGGATTACAAGAGACCCAGTACTTC. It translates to CASSHRPSGLQETQYF.

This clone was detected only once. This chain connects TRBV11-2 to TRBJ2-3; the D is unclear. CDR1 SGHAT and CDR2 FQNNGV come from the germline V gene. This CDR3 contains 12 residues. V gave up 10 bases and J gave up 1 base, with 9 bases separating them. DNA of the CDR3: TGTGCCACCCTCGCGGGCACAGATACGCAGTATTTT. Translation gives CATLAGTDTQYF.

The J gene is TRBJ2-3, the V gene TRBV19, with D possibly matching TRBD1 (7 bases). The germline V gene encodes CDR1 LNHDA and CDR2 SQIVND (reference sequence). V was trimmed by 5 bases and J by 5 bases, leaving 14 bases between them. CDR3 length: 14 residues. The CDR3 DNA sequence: TGTGCCAGTAGTCCTCAGGGGGGTCGAGATACGCAGTATTTT. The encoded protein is CASSPQGGRDTQYF.

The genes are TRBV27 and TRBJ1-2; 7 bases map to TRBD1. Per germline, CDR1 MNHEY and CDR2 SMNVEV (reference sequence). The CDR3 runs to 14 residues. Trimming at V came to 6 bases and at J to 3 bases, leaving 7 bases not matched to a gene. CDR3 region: CASSWKGADYGYTF. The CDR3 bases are TGTGCCAGCAGCTGGAAGGGGGCGGACTATGGCTACACCTTC.

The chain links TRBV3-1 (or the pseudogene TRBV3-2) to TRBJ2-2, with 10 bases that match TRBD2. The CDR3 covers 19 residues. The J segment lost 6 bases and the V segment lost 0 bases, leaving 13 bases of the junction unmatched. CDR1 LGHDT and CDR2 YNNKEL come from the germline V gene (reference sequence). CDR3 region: CASSQERGLAGVLAGELFF. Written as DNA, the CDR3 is TGTGCCAGCAGCCAAGAGAGGGGCCTAGCGGGAGTCTTAGCCGGGGAGCTGTTTTTT.

CDR3 nucleotide sequence: TGTGCCAGCCGTCCCGTGGGGGAGGGCTACGAGCAGTACTTC. It codes for CASRPVGEGYEQYF. This chain links TRBV6-5 with TRBJ2-7, with 7 nucleotides matching TRBD2. Trimming took 8 bases from V and 3 from J; bases not matched to a gene: 10. This CDR3 has 14 amino acids. The germline CDR1 and CDR2 sequences are MNHEY and SVGAGI.

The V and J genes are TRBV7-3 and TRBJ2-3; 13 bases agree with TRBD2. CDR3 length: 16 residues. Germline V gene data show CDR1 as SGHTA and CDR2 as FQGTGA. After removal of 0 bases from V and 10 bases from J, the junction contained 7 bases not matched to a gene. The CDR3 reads CASSLTTRTSGGAQYF. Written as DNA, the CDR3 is TGTGCCAGCAGCTTAACAACTCGGACTAGCGGGGGTGCGCAGTATTTT.

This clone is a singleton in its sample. In nucleotides, the CDR3 is TGTGCCAGCAGTGGCAGGGCCACCTATGGCTACACCTTC. This codes for CASSGRATYGYTF. The chain combines TRBV2 with TRBJ1-2; tentatively, D is TRBD1 (5 bases). CDR1 SNHLY and CDR2 FYNNEI come from the germline V gene. The CDR3 loop spans 13 amino acids. V was clipped by 4 bases and J by 4 bases, with 10 bases between them.

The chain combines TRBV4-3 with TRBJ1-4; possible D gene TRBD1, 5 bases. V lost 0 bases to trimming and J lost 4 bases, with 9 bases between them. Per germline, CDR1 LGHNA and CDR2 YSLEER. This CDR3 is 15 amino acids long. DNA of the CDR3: TGCGCCAGCAGCCAAGATGCCCAGGGTAATGAAAAACTGTTTTTT. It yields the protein CASSQDAQGNEKLFF.

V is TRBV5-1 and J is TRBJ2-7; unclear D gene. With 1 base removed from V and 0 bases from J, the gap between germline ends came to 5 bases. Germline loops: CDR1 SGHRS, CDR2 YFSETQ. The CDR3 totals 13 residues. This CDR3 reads CASSLSPSYEQYF. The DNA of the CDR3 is TGCGCCAGCAGCTTGAGCCCCTCCTACGAGCAGTACTTC.

CDR3 amino acids: CASSLDPTGGYEQYF. The CDR3 region has the DNA TGTGCCAGCAGCTTAGACCCGACAGGGGGCTACGAGCAGTACTTC. The chain links TRBV7-6 to TRBJ2-7; 9 bases are shared with TRBD1. V trimming: 1 base; J trimming: 3 bases; junction bases outside the gene matches: 4. The V gene's germline CDR1 is SGHVS and CDR2 FNYEAQ. The CDR3 totals 15 residues.

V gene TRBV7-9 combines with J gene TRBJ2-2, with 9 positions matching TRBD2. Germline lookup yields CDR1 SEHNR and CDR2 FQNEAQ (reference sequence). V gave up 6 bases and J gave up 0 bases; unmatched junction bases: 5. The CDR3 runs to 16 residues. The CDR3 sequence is CASSARLAANTGELFF. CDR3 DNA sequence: TGTGCCAGCAGTGCCCGACTAGCGGCGAACACCGGGGAGCTGTTTTTT.

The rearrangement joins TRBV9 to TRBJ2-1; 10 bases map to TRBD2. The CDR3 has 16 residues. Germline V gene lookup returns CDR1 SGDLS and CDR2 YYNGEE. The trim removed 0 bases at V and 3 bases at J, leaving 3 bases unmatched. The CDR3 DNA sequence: TGTGCCAGCAGCGTAGAGAAGCGGGGGGGCTACAATGAGCAGTTCTTC. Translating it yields CASSVEKRGGYNEQFF.

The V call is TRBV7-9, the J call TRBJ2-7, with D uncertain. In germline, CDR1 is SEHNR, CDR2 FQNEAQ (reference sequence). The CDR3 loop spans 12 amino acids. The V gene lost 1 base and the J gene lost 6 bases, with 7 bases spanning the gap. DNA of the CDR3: TGTGCCAGCAGCTTAGGGTCGGGCGAGCAGTACTTC. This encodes CASSLGSGEQYF. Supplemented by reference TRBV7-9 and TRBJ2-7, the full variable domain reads DTGVSQNPRHKITKRGQNVTFRCDPISEHNRLYWYRQTLGQGPEFLTYFQNEAQLEKSRLLSDRFSAERPKGSFSTLEIQRTEQGDSAMYLCASSLGSGEQYFGPGTRLTVT.

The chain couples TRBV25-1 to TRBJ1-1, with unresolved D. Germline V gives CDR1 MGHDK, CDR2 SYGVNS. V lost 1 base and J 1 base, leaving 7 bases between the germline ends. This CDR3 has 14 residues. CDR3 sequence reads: CASSEFAENTEAFF. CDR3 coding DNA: TGTGCCAGCAGTGAATTTGCAGAGAACACTGAAGCTTTCTTT.

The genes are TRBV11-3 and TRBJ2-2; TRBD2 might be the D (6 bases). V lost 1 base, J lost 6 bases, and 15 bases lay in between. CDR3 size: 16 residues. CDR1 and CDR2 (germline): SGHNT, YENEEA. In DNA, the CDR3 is TGTGCCAGCAGCTTAGGGGGCTACCTAGCGTCCGGGGAGCTGTTTTTT. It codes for CASSLGGYLASGELFF.

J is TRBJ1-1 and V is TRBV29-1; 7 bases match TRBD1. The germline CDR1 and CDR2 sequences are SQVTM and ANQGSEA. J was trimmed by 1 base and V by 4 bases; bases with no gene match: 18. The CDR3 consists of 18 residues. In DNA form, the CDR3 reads TGCAGCGTTGGACCAGCGACAGGGTCGGGTGAATGGAACACTGAAGCTTTCTTT. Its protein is CSVGPATGSGEWNTEAFF.

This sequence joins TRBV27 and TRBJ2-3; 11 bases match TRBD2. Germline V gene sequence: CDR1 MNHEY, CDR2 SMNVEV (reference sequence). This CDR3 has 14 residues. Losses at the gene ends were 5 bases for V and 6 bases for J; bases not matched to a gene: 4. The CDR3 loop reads CASSLSSGRDTQYF. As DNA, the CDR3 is TGTGCCAGCAGTCTCTCTAGCGGGAGGGATACGCAGTATTTT.

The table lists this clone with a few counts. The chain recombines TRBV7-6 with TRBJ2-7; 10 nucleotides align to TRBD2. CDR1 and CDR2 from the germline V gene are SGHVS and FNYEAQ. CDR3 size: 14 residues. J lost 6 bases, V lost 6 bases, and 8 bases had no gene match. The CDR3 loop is CASRSGTSVGEQYF. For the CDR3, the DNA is TGTGCCAGCAGGTCCGGGACTAGCGTTGGCGAGCAGTACTTC.

The CDR3 DNA is TGTGCCAGCTCACCCCGACGCTACAGGGGTTGGAATTCACCCCTCCACTTT. This gives the protein CASSPRRYRGWNSPLHF. The rearrangement uses TRBV18 and TRBJ1-6; 7 bases are a match to TRBD1. From germline, CDR1 is KGHSH and CDR2 LQKENI. After removal of 3 bases from V and 7 bases from J, the junction contained 12 bases not matched to a gene. This CDR3 region has 17 residues.

CDR3 bases: TGCAGCGCCACGACAGGTAACACTGAAGCTTTCTTT. This codes for CSATTGNTEAFF. The rearrangement uses TRBV29-1 and TRBJ1-1, with a weak D call TRBD1 (6 bases). V was cut by 7 bases and J by 2 bases, with 11 bases left in between. This CDR3 has 12 amino acids. Germline loops: CDR1 SQVTM, CDR2 ANQGSEA.

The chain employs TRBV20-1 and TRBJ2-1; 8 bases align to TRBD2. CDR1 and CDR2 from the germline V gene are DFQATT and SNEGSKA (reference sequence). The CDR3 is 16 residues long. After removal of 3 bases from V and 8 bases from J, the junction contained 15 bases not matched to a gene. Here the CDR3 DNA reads TGCAGTGCTAGTTCCAGCGGGAGTGGGGGTTATGATGAGCAGTTCTTC. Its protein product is CSASSSGSGGYDEQFF.